The table lists the clone carrying this TCR beta chain with a few counts. Unrecorded immune exposure was likely among donors, who were nominally healthy when sampled. The sample originates from a study of cytomegalovirus exposure and HLA in healthy donors. The PCR employed 60 Vbeta primers together with 13 Jbeta primers. The data were produced by immunoSEQ multiplex PCR, yet TCRdb's version contains in-frame clones alone and is incomplete. The data show 40,000 or so clones, with approximately 79% seen just once and 8% to 9% held by the top ten. The sequencing input was PBMCs. The clonotype was recovered from a woman aged 25 to 45 in good health and CMV-seropositive.

CDR3 in amino acids: CAWRTGSPLHF. In DNA form, the CDR3 reads TGTGCCTGGAGGACAGGGTCACCCCTCCACTTT. The genes are TRBV30 and TRBJ1-6, with TRBD1 identical over 7 bases. The CDR3 is 11 residues long. V trimming: 3 bases; J trimming: 10 bases; junction bases outside the gene matches: 0. The germline CDR1 and CDR2 sequences are GTSNPN and SVGIG (reference sequence).